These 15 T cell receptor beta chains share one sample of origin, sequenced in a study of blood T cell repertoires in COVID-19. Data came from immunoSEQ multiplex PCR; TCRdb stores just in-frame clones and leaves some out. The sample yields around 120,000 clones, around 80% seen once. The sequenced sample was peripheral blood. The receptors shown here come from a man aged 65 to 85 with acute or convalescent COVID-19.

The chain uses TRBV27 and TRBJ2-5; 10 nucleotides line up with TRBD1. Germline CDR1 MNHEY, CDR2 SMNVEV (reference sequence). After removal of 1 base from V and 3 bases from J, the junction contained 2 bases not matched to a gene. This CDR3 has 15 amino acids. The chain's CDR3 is CASSLLGTGEETQYF. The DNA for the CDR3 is TGTGCCAGCAGTTTATTGGGGACAGGGGAAGAGACCCAGTACTTC.

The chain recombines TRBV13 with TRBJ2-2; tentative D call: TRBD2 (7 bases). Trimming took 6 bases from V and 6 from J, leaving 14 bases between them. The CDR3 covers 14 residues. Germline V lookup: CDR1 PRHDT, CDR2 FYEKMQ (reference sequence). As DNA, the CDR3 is TGTGCCAGCAGGCGAATCGGGGGGCCCGGGGAGCTGTTTTTT. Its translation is CASRRIGGPGELFF.

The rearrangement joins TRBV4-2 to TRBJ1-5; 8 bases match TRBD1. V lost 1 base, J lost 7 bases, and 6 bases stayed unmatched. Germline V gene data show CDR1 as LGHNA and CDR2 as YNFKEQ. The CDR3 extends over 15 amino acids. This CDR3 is CASSQAGQGGQPQHF. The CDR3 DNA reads TGTGCCAGCAGCCAAGCCGGACAGGGCGGCCAGCCCCAGCATTTT.

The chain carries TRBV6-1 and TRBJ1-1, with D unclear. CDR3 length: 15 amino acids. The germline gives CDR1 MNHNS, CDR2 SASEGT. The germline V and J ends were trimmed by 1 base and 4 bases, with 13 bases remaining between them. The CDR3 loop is CASSEGTAVLTEAFF. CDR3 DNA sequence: TGTGCCAGCAGTGAAGGTACAGCGGTACTCACTGAAGCTTTCTTT.

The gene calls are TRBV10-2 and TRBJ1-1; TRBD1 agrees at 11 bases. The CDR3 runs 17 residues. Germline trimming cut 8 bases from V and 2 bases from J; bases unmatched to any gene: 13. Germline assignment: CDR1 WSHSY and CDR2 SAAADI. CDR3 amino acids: CASAWGDRGIKNTEAFF. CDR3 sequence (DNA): TGCGCCAGCGCGTGGGGGGACAGGGGGATTAAAAACACTGAAGCTTTCTTT.

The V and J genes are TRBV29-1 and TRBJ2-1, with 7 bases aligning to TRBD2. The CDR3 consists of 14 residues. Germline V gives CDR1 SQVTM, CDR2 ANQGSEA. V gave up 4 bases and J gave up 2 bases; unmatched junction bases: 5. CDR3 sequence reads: CSVGSGRAYNEQFF. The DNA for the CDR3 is TGCAGCGTTGGGTCAGGGAGGGCCTACAATGAGCAGTTCTTC.

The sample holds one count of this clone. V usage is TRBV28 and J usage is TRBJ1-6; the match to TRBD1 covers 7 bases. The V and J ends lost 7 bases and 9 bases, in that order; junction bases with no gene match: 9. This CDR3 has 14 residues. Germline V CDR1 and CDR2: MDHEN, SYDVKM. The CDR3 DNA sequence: TGTGCCAGCAACTCACAGGGGACGGCTTCACCCCTCCACTTT. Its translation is CASNSQGTASPLHF.

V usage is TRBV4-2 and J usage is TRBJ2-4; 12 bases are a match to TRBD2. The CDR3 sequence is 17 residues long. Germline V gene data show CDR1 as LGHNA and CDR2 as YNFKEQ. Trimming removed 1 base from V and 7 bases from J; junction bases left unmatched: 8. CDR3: CASSQGPTSGGTNIQYF. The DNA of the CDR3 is TGTGCCAGCAGCCAAGGGCCCACTAGCGGGGGGACGAACATTCAGTACTTC.

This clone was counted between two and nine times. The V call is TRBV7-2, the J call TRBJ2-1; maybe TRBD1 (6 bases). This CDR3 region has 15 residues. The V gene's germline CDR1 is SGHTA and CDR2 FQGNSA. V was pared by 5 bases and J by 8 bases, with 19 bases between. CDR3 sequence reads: CASSPFPRGRDEQFF. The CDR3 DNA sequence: TGTGCCAGCAGCCCATTCCCCAGGGGCCGCGATGAGCAGTTCTTC.

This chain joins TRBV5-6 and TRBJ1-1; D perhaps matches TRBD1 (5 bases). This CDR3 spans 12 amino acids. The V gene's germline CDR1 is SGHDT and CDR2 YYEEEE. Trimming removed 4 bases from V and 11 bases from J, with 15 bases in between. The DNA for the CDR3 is TGTGCCAGCAGCCCGGGACGGGGACTGGCTTTCTTT. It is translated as CASSPGRGLAFF.

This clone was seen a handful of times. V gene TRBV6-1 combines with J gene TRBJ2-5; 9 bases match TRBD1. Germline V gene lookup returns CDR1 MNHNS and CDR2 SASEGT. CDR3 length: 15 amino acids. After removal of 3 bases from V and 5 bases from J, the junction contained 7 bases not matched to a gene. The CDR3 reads CASSERDREGETQYF. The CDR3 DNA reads TGTGCCAGCAGTGAGAGGGACAGGGAAGGGGAGACCCAGTACTTC.

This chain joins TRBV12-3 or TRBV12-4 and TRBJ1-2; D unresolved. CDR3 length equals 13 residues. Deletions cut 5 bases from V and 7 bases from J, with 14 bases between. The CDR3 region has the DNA TGTGCCAGCAGTCCGCTACTCCAGGTTGGCTACACCTTC. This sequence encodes CASSPLLQVGYTF.

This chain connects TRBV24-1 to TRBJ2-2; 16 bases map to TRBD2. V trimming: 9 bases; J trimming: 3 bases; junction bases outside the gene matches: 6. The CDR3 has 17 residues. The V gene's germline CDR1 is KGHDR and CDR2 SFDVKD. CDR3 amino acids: CATSGTSGGGHTGELFF. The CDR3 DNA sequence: TGTGCCACCTCCGGGACTAGCGGGGGGGGCCACACCGGGGAGCTGTTTTTT.

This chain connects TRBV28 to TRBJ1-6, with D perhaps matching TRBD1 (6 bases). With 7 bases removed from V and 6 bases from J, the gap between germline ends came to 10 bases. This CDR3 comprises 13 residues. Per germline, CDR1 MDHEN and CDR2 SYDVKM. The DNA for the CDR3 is TGTGCCAGCATAAGACAGGCTAATTCACCCCTCCACTTT. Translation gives CASIRQANSPLHF.

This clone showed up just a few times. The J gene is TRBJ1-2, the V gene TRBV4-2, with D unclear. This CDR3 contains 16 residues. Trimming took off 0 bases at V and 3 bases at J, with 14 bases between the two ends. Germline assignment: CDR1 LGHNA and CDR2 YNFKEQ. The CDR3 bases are TGTGCCAGCAGCCAAGACGGGCAGGCCGGGGACTATGGCTACACCTTC. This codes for CASSQDGQAGDYGYTF.